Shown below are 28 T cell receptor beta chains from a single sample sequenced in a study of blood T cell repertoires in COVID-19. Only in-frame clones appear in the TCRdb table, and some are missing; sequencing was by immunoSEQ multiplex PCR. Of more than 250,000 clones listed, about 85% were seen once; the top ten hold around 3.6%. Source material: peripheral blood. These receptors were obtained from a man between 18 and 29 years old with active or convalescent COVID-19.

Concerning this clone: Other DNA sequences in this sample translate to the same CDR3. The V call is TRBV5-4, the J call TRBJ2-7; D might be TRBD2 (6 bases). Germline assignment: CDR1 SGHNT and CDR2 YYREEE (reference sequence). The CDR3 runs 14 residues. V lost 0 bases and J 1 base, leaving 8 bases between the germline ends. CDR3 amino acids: CASSLAGGSYEQYF. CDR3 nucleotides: TGTGCCAGCAGCTTGGCTGGGGGGTCCTACGAGCAGTACTTC.

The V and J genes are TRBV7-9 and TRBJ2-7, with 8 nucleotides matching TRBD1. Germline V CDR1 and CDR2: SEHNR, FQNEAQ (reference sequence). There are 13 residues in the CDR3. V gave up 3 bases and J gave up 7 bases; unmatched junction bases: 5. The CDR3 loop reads CASSFQGAREQYF. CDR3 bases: TGTGCCAGCAGCTTTCAGGGGGCGCGGGAGCAGTACTTC.

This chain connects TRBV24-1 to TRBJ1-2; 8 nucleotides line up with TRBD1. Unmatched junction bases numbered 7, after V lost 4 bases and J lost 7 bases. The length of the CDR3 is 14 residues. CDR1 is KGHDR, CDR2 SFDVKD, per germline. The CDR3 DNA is TGTGCCACCAGTGACCAGGACAGGGCCGCTGGCTACACCTTC. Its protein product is CATSDQDRAAGYTF.

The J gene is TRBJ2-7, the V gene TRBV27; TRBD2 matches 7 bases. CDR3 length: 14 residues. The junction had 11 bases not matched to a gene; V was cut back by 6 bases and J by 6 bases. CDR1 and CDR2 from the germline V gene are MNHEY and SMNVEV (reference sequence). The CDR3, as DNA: TGTGCCAGCAGCTTGGGGGGGGTGGGGACCGAGCAGTACTTC. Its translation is CASSLGGVGTEQYF.

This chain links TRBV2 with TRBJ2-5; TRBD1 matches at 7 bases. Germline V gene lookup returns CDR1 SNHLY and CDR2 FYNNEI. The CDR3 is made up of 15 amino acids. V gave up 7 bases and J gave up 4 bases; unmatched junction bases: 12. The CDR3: CASISTGTARETQYF. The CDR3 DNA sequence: TGTGCCAGCATCTCCACCGGGACAGCCAGAGAGACCCAGTACTTC.

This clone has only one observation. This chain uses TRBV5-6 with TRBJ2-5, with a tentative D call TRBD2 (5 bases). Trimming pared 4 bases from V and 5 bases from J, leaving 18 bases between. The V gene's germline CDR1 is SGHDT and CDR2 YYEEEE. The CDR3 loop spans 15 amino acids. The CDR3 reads CASSPVEGGRETQYF. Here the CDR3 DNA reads TGTGCCAGCAGCCCTGTCGAGGGCGGGCGGGAGACCCAGTACTTC.

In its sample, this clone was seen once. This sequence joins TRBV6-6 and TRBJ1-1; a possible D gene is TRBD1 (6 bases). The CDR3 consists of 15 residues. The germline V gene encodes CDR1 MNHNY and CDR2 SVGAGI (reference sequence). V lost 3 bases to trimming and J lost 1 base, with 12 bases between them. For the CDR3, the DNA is TGTGCCAGCAGTTATCTTAGGGGGAAGAACACTGAAGCTTTCTTT. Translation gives CASSYLRGKNTEAFF.

CDR3 residues: CAINTAPNYGYTF. CDR3 sequence (DNA): TGTGCCATCAACACAGCTCCTAACTATGGCTACACCTTC. The V call is TRBV10-3, the J call TRBJ1-2; D is unclear. This CDR3 has 13 amino acids. Germline CDR1 is ENHRY and CDR2 is SYGVKD. V lost 7 bases and J lost 0, with 9 bases in between.

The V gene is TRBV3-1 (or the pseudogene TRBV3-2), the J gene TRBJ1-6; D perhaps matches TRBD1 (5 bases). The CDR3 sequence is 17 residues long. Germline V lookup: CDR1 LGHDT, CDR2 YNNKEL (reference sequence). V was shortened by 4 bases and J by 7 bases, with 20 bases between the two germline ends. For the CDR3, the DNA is TGTGCCAGCAGCCCCTCAAGGGGTCAGGGCAGGAATTCACCCCTCCACTTT. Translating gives CASSPSRGQGRNSPLHF.

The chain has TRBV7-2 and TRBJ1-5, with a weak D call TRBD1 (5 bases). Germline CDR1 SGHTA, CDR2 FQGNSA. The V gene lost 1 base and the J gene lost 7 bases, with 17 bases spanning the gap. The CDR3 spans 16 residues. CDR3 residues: CASSLEGGGWDQPQHF. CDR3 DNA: TGTGCCAGCAGCTTAGAGGGCGGGGGATGGGACCAGCCCCAGCATTTT. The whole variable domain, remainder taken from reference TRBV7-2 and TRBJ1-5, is GAGVSQSPSNKVTEKGKDVELRCDPISGHTALYWYRQSLGQGLEFLIYFQGNSAPDKSGLPSDRFSAERTGGSVSTLTIQRTQQEDSAVYLCASSLEGGGWDQPQHFGDGTRLSIL.

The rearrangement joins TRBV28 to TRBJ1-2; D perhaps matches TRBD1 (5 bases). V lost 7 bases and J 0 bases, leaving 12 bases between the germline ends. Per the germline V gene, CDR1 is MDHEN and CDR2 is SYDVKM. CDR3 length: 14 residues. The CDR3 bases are TGTGCCAGCACACCACCCAGGGCTAACTATGGCTACACCTTC. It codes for CASTPPRANYGYTF.

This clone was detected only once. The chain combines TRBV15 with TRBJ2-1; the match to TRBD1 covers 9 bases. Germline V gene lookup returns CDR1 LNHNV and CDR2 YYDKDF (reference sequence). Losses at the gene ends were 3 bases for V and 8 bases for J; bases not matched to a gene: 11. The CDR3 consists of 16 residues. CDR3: CATSSVPGQGGDEQFF. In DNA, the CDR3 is TGTGCCACCAGCAGCGTACCGGGACAGGGAGGAGATGAGCAGTTCTTC.

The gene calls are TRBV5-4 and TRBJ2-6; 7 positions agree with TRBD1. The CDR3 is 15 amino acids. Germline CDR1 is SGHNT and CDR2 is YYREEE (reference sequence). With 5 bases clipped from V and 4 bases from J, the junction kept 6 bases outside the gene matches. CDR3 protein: CASRKQGSGANVLTF. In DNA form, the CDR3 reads TGTGCCAGCAGGAAACAGGGGTCCGGGGCCAACGTCCTGACTTTC.

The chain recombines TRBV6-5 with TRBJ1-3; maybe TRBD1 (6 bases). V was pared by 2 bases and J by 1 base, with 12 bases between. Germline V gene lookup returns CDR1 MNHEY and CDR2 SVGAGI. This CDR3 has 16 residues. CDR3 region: CASSYGPTGSGNTIYF. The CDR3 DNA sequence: TGTGCCAGCAGTTACGGCCCCACAGGGTCTGGAAACACCATATATTTT.

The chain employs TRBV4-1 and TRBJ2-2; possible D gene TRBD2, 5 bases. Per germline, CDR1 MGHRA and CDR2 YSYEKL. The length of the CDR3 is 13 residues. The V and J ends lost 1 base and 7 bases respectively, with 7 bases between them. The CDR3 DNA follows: TGCGCCAGCAGCCAAGCCCGGGGCGGGGAGCTGTTTTTT. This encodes CASSQARGGELFF.

CDR3 sequence (DNA): TGTGCCAGCAGCTTAGGCCTCACTGAGACCCAGTACTTC. Its protein product is CASSLGLTETQYF. The rearrangement links TRBV7-9 to TRBJ2-5; D is unclear. Trimming removed 1 base from V and 5 bases from J, with 8 bases in between. The CDR3 runs 13 residues. In germline, CDR1 is SEHNR, CDR2 FQNEAQ (reference sequence).

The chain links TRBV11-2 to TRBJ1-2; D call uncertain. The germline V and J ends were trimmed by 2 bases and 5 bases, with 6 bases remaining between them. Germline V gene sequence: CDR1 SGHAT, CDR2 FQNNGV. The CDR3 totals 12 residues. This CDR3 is CASSLSGYGYTF. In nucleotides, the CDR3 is TGTGCCAGCAGCTTATCCGGGTATGGCTACACCTTC.

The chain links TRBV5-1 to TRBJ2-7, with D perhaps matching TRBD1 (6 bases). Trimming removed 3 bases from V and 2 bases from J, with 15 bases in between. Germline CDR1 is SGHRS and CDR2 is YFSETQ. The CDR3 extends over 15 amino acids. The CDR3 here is CASSSPGVAAYEQYF. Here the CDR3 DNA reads TGCGCCAGCAGCTCTCCAGGGGTTGCTGCCTACGAGCAGTACTTC.

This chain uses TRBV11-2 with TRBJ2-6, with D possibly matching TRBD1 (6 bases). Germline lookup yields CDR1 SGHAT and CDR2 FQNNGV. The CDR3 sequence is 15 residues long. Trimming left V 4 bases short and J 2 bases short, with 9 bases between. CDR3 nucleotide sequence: TGTGCCAGCAGCTCACAGGGAGCTGGGGCCAACGTCCTGACTTTC. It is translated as CASSSQGAGANVLTF.

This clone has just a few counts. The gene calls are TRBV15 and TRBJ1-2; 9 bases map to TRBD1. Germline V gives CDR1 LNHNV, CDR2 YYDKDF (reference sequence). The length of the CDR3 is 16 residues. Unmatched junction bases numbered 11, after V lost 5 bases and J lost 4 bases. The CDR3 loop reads CATSGRQQGASYGYTF. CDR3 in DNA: TGTGCCACCAGCGGTAGACAACAGGGGGCAAGCTATGGCTACACCTTC.

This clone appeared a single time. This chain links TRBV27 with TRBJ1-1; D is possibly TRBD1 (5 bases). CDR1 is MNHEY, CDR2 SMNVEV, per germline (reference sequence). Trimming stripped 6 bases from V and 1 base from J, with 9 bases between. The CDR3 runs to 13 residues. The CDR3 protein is CASSREGNTEAFF. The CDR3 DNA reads TGTGCCAGCAGCAGGGAGGGGAACACTGAAGCTTTCTTT.

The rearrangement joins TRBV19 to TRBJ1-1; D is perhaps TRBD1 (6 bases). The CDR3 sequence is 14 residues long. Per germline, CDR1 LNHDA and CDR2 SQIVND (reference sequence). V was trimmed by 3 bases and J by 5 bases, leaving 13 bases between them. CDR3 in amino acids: CASSIIGGQTEAFF. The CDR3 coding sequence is TGTGCCAGTAGTATTATAGGGGGACAAACTGAAGCTTTCTTT.

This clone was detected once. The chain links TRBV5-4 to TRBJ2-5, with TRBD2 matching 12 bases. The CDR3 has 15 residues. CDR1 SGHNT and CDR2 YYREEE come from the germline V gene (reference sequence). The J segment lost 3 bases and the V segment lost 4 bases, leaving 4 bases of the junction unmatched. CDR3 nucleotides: TGTGCCAGCAGCCGAAGGACTAGCGGGGAAGAGACCCAGTACTTC. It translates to CASSRRTSGEETQYF.

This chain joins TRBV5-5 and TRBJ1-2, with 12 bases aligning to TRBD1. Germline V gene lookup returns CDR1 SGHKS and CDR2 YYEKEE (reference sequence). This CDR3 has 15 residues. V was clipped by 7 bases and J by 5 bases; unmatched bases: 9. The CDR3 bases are TGTGCCAGCTGGGGACAGGGGGCTGAAGTGTATGGCTACACCTTC. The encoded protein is CASWGQGAEVYGYTF.

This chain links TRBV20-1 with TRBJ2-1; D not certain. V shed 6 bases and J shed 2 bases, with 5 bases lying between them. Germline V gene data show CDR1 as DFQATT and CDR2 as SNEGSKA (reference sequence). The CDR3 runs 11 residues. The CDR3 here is CSASPYNEQFF. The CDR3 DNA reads TGCAGTGCCTCCCCCTACAATGAGCAGTTCTTC.

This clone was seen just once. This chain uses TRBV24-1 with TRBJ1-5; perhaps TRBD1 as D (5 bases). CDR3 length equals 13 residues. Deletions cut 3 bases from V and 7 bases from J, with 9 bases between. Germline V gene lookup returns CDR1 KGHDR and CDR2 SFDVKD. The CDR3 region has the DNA TGTGCCACCAGTGATCAGGGCCCACAGCCCCAGCATTTT. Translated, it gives CATSDQGPQPQHF.

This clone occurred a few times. The CDR3 sequence is CASSDGSYEQYF. CDR3 in DNA: TGCGCCAGCAGCGACGGGTCCTACGAGCAGTACTTC. This chain connects TRBV5-1 to TRBJ2-7; D gene ambiguous. CDR1 and CDR2 from the germline V gene are SGHRS and YFSETQ. The CDR3 spans 12 residues. Deletions cut 4 bases from V and 1 base from J, with 6 bases between.

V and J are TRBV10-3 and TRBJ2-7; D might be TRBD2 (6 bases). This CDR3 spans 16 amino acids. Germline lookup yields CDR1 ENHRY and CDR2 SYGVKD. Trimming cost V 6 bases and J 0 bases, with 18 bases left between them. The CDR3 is CAISAQGLGGSYEQYF. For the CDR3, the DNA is TGTGCCATCAGCGCCCAGGGCCTCGGGGGCTCCTACGAGCAGTACTTC.